A single sample gave rise to the 12 T cell receptor beta chains below, sequenced in a study of OX40 agonist ivuxolimab in advanced cancers. Here immunoSEQ multiplex PCR was the method, and the copy in TCRdb shows in-frame clones only, minus some. The table records 89,000 or so clones, roughly nine tenths of them present only once. The sequenced sample was CD4+ or CD8+ T cells sorted from blood, obtained in a trial of the OX40 agonist ivuxolimab. Receptors were obtained from an adult with an advanced solid tumor such as melanoma, head and neck, liver or kidney cancer.

This clone appeared a single time. The chain employs TRBV11-2 and TRBJ2-3; perhaps TRBD2 as D (5 bases). Germline V gene data show CDR1 as SGHAT and CDR2 as FQNNGV. CDR3 length: 16 amino acids. Trimming removed 1 base at V and 6 bases at J, with 17 bases between. The DNA of the CDR3 is TGTGCCAGCAGCTTAGTTCGGGGTCTTTCCGCGGATACGCAGTATTTT. This codes for CASSLVRGLSADTQYF.

The CDR3 DNA follows: TGTGCCAGCAGTCCCTACAGGGGGTTCGGGGAGCTGTTTTTT. Its protein product is CASSPYRGFGELFF. The rearrangement joins TRBV27 to TRBJ2-2; 8 bases are a match to TRBD1. V lost 5 bases, J lost 7 bases, and 6 bases stayed unmatched. In germline, CDR1 is MNHEY, CDR2 SMNVEV (reference sequence). The CDR3 runs 14 residues.

The gene calls are TRBV5-1 and TRBJ2-5; D not certain. This CDR3 is 14 amino acids long. Between the trimmed V and J ends, which lost 0 bases and 0 bases, there was a span of 6 bases. In germline, CDR1 is SGHRS, CDR2 YFSETQ. CDR3 bases: TGCGCCAGCAGCTTGGCAAGTTACCAAGAGACCCAGTACTTC. This sequence encodes CASSLASYQETQYF.

This clone was counted only a few times. The CDR3 reads CAWSLEDTEAFF. CDR3 nucleotides: TGTGCCTGGAGTTTAGAGGACACTGAAGCTTTCTTT. The chain employs TRBV30 and TRBJ1-1; D is undetermined. The V gene lost 2 bases and the J gene lost 3 bases, with 7 bases spanning the gap. CDR1 GTSNPN and CDR2 SVGIG come from the germline V gene (reference sequence). CDR3 size: 12 residues. Supplemented by reference TRBV30 and TRBJ1-1, the full variable domain reads SQTIHQWPATLVQPVGSPLSLECTVEGTSNPNLYWYRQAAGRGLQLLFYSVGIGQISSEVPQNLSASRPQDRQFILSSKKLLLSDSGFYLCAWSLEDTEAFFGQGTRLTVV.

Comment on this clone: No conserved phenylalanine or tryptophan ends this CDR3, so it is likely a read error. This rearrangement joins TRBV6-1 to TRBJ1-5; tentative D call: TRBD1 (5 bases). Germline V CDR1 and CDR2: MNHNS, SASEGT. The CDR3 is made up of 13 amino acids. V was clipped by 3 bases and J by 5 bases, with 8 bases between them. CDR3 nucleotides: TGTGCCAGCAGTGATTGGGGGGATCAGCCCCAGCATCTT. It codes for CASSDWGDQPQHL.

This clone appeared once. The chain recombines TRBV27 with TRBJ2-3; D is unresolved. This CDR3 has 13 amino acids. Germline CDR1 MNHEY, CDR2 SMNVEV (reference sequence). Trimming took off 5 bases at V and 0 bases at J, with 6 bases between the two ends. The CDR3 bases are TGTGCCAGCAGTCCTACGAGCACAGATACGCAGTATTTT. Its protein is CASSPTSTDTQYF.

The genes are TRBV4-1 and TRBJ2-7; D may be TRBD1 (6 bases). Per germline, CDR1 MGHRA and CDR2 YSYEKL. Trimming removed 1 base from V and 5 bases from J, with 12 bases in between. The CDR3 covers 14 residues. The CDR3 nucleotides read TGCGCCAGCAGCCAAGTGGGGGCTCGGGACGAGCAGTACTTC. It translates to CASSQVGARDEQYF.

V usage is TRBV30 and J usage is TRBJ2-1; TRBD1 aligns across 7 bases. Germline CDR1 and CDR2: GTSNPN and SVGIG (reference sequence). CDR3 length: 15 amino acids. V lost 3 bases, J lost 15 bases, and 20 bases stayed unmatched. CDR3 residues: CAWSPLTGLVSKGFF. In nucleotides, the CDR3 is TGTGCCTGGAGCCCTTTGACAGGGTTAGTCAGCAAGGGGTTCTTC. The full variable domain, rest sourced from reference TRBV30 and TRBJ2-1, is SQTIHQWPATLVQPVGSPLSLECTVEGTSNPNLYWYRQAAGRGLQLLFYSVGIGQISSEVPQNLSASRPQDRQFILSSKKLLLSDSGFYLCAWSPLTGLVSKGFFGPGTRLTVL.

The rearrangement joins TRBV4-2 to TRBJ2-1; 9 bases map to TRBD2. Germline CDR1 LGHNA, CDR2 YNFKEQ. This CDR3 has 15 residues. V dropped 1 base and J dropped 3; count of bases not matched to a gene: 1. The CDR3 spells CASSQALAGYNEQFF. The CDR3 coding sequence is TGTGCCAGCAGCCAAGCACTAGCGGGCTACAATGAGCAGTTCTTC.

The chain joins TRBV13 to TRBJ2-1, with D perhaps TRBD2 (5 bases). V lost 0 bases, J lost 7 bases, and 7 bases lay in between. Germline CDR1 reads PRHDT; CDR2 reads FYEKMQ (reference sequence). This CDR3 comprises 13 residues. DNA of the CDR3: TGTGCCAGCAGCTTAGGTAGGGAGAATGAGCAGTTCTTC. It codes for CASSLGRENEQFF.

The chain is built from TRBV4-1 and TRBJ2-5; 8 nucleotides align to TRBD1. In germline, CDR1 is MGHRA, CDR2 YSYEKL. The length of the CDR3 is 16 residues. Trimming cost V 4 bases and J 0 bases; bases outside gene matches: 7. The CDR3 region has the DNA TGCGCCAGCAGCCCGTGGACAGGGTTGTACCAAGAGACCCAGTACTTC. Its translation is CASSPWTGLYQETQYF.

Only one count was recorded for this clone. This chain joins TRBV28 and TRBJ2-1, with no clear D. V lost 0 bases and J 8 bases, leaving 5 bases between the germline ends. Germline values: CDR1 MDHEN, CDR2 SYDVKM. The CDR3 has 12 residues. The CDR3: CASSLWSDEQFF. In DNA, the CDR3 is TGTGCCAGCAGTTTATGGAGCGATGAGCAGTTCTTC. Full variable domain (missing parts from reference TRBV28 and TRBJ2-1): DVKVTQSSRYLVKRTGEKVFLECVQDMDHENMFWYRQDPGLGLRLIYFSYDVKMKEKGDIPEGYSVSREKKERFSLILESASTNQTSMYLCASSLWSDEQFFGPGTRLTVL.